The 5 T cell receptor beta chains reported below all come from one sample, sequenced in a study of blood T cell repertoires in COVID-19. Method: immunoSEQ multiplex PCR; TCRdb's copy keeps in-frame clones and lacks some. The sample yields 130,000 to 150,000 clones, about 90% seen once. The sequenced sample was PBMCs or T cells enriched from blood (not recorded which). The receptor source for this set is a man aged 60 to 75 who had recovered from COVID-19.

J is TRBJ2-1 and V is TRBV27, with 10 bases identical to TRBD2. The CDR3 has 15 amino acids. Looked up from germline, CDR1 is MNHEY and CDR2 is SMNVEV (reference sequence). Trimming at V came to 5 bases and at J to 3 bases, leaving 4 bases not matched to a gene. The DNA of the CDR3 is TGTGCCAGCAGTAATAGCGGGGGGCGCTACAATGAGCAGTTCTTC. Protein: CASSNSGGRYNEQFF.

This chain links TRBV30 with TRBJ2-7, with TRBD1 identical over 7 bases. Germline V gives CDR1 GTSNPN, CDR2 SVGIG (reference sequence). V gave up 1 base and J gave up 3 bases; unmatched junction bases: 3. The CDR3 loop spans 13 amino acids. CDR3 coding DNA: TGTGCCTGGAGTGAGGGACAGATCTACGAGCAGTACTTC. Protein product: CAWSEGQIYEQYF.

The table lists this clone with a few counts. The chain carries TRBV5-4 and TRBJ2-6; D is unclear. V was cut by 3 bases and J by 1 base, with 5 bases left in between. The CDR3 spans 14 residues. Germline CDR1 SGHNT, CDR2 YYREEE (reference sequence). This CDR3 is CASSSKSGANVLTF. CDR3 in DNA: TGTGCCAGCAGCTCTAAATCTGGGGCCAACGTCCTGACTTTC.

The CDR3 region is CSAGIRGTGELFF. The CDR3 DNA reads TGCAGCGCGGGCATTCGGGGGACCGGGGAGCTGTTTTTT. The chain joins TRBV29-1 to TRBJ2-2; D might be TRBD2 (6 bases). The CDR3 consists of 13 residues. Trimming stripped 7 bases from V and 5 bases from J, with 14 bases between. The germline gives CDR1 SQVTM, CDR2 ANQGSEA.

The CDR3 here is CARSPQQGSVSNQPQHF. CDR3 nucleotides: TGTGCCAGAAGCCCACAACAGGGGTCGGTAAGCAATCAGCCCCAGCATTTT. The chain couples TRBV5-3 to TRBJ1-5, with 7 bases aligning to TRBD1. TRBV5-3 is sorted into the ORF group, with uncertain function. The trim removed 4 bases at V and 1 base at J, leaving 11 bases unmatched. The CDR3 consists of 17 residues.